This TCR beta chain was sequenced for a study of cytomegalovirus exposure and HLA in healthy donors. Whole-study findings and limits: Among TCR beta chains of equal frequency, HLA-associated ones were more clonally expanded in a later analysis.

Researchers ran the PCR with 60 Vbeta and 13 Jbeta primers. TCRdb's copy holds only in-frame clones and misses some; the assay was immunoSEQ multiplex PCR. The table has 95,000 to 120,000 clones, 67% seen once. In regard to this clone: The antigen is undetermined.

V was clipped by 3 bases and J by 2 bases; unmatched bases: 7. Germline-derived CDR1 and CDR2 are LNHNV and YYDKDF (reference sequence). This CDR3 spans 16 amino acids. V and J are TRBV15 and TRBJ1-5; 7 nucleotides agree with TRBD1. The sample was PBMCs. This clonotype was sampled from a man aged 18 to 29 in good health and CMV-seropositive. CDR3 sequence reads: CATSSTGELGNQPQHF. The DNA of the CDR3 is TGTGCCACCAGCAGTACAGGGGAGTTAGGCAATCAGCCCCAGCATTTT.